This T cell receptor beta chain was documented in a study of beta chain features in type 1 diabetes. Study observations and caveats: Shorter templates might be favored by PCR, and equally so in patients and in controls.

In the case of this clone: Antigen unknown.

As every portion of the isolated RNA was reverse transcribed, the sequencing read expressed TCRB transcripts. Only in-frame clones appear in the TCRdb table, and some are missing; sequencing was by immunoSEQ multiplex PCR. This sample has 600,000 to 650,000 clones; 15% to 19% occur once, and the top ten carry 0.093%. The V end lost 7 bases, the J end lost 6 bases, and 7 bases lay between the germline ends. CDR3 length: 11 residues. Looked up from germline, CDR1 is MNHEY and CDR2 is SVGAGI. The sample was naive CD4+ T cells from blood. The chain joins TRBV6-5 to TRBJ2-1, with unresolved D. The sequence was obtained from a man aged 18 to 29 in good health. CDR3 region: CASTMFNEQFF. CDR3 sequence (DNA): TGTGCCAGCACGATGTTCAATGAGCAGTTCTTC.